This entry lists 7 T cell receptor beta chains sequenced from one sample in a study of T cell repertoires in cytomegalovirus infection. A single record per CDR3 protein comes from TCRdb applying MiXCR to the reads. The sample holds roughly 500,000 distinct CDR3 sequences, approximately 15% seen once. The sequenced sample was CD8+ T cells from PBMCs. The receptors come from a human donor in good health (CMV status not recorded). Some clones in this sample may be carry-over from other donors' samples.

Many counts were recorded for this clonotype. The chain joins TRBV6-1 to TRBJ2-1; D remains unclear. V dropped 8 bases and J dropped 0 bases, with 17 bases sitting between them. This CDR3 spans 16 amino acids. Germline V gene sequence: CDR1 MNHNS, CDR2 SASEGT. The CDR3 sequence: CASSYLDISSYNEQFF. DNA of the CDR3: TGTGCCAGCTCCTACCTTGACATTAGCTCCTACAATGAGCAGTTCTTC.

Regarding this clonotype: A much larger clone differs from this one at a single base, so this may be a read error. The chain recombines TRBV4-2 with TRBJ2-7; D gene unclear. Germline V gives CDR1 LGHNA, CDR2 YNFKEQ. CDR3 length: 13 residues. Trimming left V 4 bases short and J 9 bases short, with 16 bases between. This chain's CDR3 is CASSLRTAPVQYF. In DNA form, the CDR3 reads TGTGCCAGCAGCCTCCGGACGGCTCCCGTGCAGTACTTC.

The rearrangement joins TRBV11-2 to TRBJ1-1; no clear D gene. The germline V and J ends were trimmed by 5 bases and 3 bases, with 10 bases remaining between them. CDR3 size: 13 residues. The V gene's germline CDR1 is SGHAT and CDR2 FQNNGV. CDR3 in DNA: TGTGCCAGCAGCCAGGAGGCCGACACTGAAGCTTTCTTT. Translated, it gives CASSQEADTEAFF.

This clonotype was seen a handful of times. CDR3 in amino acids: CSARDPLADTQYF. CDR3 in DNA: TGCAGTGCTAGAGATCCGTTAGCAGATACGCAGTATTTT. The chain uses TRBV20-1 and TRBJ2-3, with D uncertain. CDR1 and CDR2 from the germline V gene are DFQATT and SNEGSKA (reference sequence). The CDR3 is made up of 13 amino acids. Trimming took off 0 bases at V and 4 bases at J, with 8 bases between the two ends.

This clonotype has at least ten counts. The rearrangement joins TRBV28 to TRBJ2-3, with TRBD2 matching 12 bases. V was pared by 6 bases and J by 7 bases, with 14 bases of the junction left unmatched. The CDR3 covers 17 residues. Germline V lookup: CDR1 MDHEN, CDR2 SYDVKM. This CDR3 is CASSNPPTSGSLYTQYF. The CDR3 DNA reads TGTGCCAGCAGCAACCCTCCGACTAGCGGGAGTTTATATACGCAGTATTTT.

The chain joins TRBV15 to TRBJ2-1, with 11 bases aligning to TRBD1. The CDR3 is 18 residues long. V trimming: 0 bases; J trimming: 7 bases; junction bases outside the gene matches: 11. Per the germline V gene, CDR1 is LNHNV and CDR2 is YYDKDF (reference sequence). The DNA for the CDR3 is TGTGCCACCAGCAGAGACAGTGGCGGACAGGGGGCTCGAAATGAGCAGTTCTTC. This sequence encodes CATSRDSGGQGARNEQFF.

This clonotype occurred many times. V usage is TRBV10-3 and J usage is TRBJ2-1; D gene uncertain. The V gene lost 5 bases and the J gene lost 0 bases, with 11 bases spanning the gap. Germline CDR1 and CDR2: ENHRY and SYGVKD. This CDR3 has 15 amino acids. The CDR3 is CAISSSVSSYNEQFF. DNA of the CDR3: TGTGCCATCAGTTCAAGCGTCAGCTCCTACAATGAGCAGTTCTTC.